The present T cell receptor beta chain was sequenced within a study of blood T cell repertoires in COVID-19. On the study more broadly: The United States, Italy and Spain supplied acute and convalescent COVID-19 samples. T cells, B-cell-depleted T cells, or PBMCs provided the cDNA or gDNA that served as material.

In the original analysis: By means of reference gene primer amplification, nucleated cell counts were estimated. Some clones are missing from TCRdb's copy, which holds only in-frame ones; the method was immunoSEQ multiplex PCR. V, J and clone size derive from that table, while D and trimming were established from the DNA sequence. Of a few hundred thousand clones detected, 82% appear once; the ten largest clones hold 4.5% to 5.5%. Enrollment of patients from Seattle took place during active infection, with longitudinal follow-up. The TCR sequence derives from a woman in her sixties or seventies with COVID-19, enrolled during active disease. The sequenced sample consisted of peripheral blood.

CDR3 bases: TGTGCCTGGAGTGGGCCGAGCAATCAGCCCCAGCATTTT. It specifies CAWSGPSNQPQHF. The chain carries TRBV30 and TRBJ1-5; no firm D call. Trimming pared 1 base from V and 1 base from J, leaving 5 bases between. This CDR3 is built from 13 residues. Germline loops: CDR1 GTSNPN, CDR2 SVGIG (reference sequence).